This TCR beta chain stems from a study of T cells after posttransplantation cyclophosphamide. Study results and limitations: Recipient CMV seropositivity and CMV reactivation strongly tracked TRB clonality.

In this sample, this clone turned up many times. Its target is not known. Assay: immunoSEQ multiplex PCR; the TCRdb copy retains only in-frame clones and omits some. The sample holds 30,000 or so clones, and no clone turns up only once. J lost 0 bases, V lost 5 bases, and 2 bases had no gene match. This CDR3 comprises 14 residues. Germline V gene lookup returns CDR1 MNHNY and CDR2 SVGAGI (reference sequence). V and J are TRBV6-6 and TRBJ2-3, with 7 bases identical to TRBD2. The source is an older woman in good health, CMV-negative, and a related stem cell transplant donor. Specimen: PBMCs. The CDR3: CASSGSGSTDTQYF. In nucleotides, the CDR3 is TGTGCCAGCAGTGGTAGCGGGAGCACAGATACGCAGTATTTT.